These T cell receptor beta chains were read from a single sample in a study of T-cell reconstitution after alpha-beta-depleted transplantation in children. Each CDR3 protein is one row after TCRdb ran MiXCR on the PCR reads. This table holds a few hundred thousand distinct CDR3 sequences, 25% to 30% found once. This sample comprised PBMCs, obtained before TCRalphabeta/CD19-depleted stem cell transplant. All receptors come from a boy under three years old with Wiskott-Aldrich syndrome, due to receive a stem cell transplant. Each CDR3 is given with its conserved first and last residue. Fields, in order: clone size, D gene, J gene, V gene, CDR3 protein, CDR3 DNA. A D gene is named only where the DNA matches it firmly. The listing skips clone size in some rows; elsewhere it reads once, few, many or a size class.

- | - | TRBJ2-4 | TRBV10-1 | CASSDQTRGTKNIQYF | TGCGCCAGCAGTGATCAGACACGGGGGACCAAAAACATTCAGTACTTC
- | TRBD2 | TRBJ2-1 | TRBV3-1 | CASTQRGRDYNEQFF | TGTGCCAGCACCCAGCGCGGGAGAGATTACAATGAGCAGTTCTTC
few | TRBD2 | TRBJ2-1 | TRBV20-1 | CSAQARASGRYEQFF | TGCAGTGCCCAAGCGCGGGCCAGCGGGAGATATGAGCAGTTCTTC
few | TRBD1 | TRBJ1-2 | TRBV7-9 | CASSPNTDRNYGYTF | TGTGCCAGCAGCCCCAATACGGACAGGAACTATGGCTACACCTTC
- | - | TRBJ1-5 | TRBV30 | CAWSAAYNQPQHF | TGTGCCTGGAGTGCGGCATACAATCAGCCCCAGCATTTT
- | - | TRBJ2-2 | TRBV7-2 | CASSTPGPGELFF | TGTGCCAGCAGCACACCAGGCCCCGGGGAGCTGTTTTTT
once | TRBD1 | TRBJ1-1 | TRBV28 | CASSLDRGRDTEAFF | TGTGCCAGCAGTTTAGACAGGGGGCGGGACACTGAAGCTTTCTTT
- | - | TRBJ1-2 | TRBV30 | CAWLRNYGYTF | TGTGCCTGGTTACGTAACTATGGCTACACCTTC
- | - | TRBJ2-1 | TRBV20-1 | CSAPLWESSYNEQFF | TGCAGTGCCCCCCTTTGGGAGAGCTCCTACAATGAGCAGTTCTTC
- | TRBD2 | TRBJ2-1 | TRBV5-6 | CAASAGGFREQFF | TGTGCCGCGTCAGCGGGAGGGTTCAGGGAGCAGTTCTTC
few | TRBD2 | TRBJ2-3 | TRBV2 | CASRPPGLDSFTDTQYF | TGTGCCAGCAGACCTCCGGGACTAGACTCGTTCACAGATACGCAGTATTTT
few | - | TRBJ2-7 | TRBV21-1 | CASSKDASGRAPNNRRPGYEQYF | TGTGCCAGCAGCAAGGATGCTAGCGGGAGAGCACCAAACAATAGACGGCCCGGCTACGAGCAGTACTTC
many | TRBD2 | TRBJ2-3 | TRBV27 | CASSPRGGSHPDTQYF | TGTGCCAGCAGTCCTCGGGGCGGGAGTCATCCAGATACGCAGTATTTT
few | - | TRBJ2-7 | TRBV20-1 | CSATRGYEQYF | TGCAGTGCTACCAGGGGTTACGAGCAGTACTTC
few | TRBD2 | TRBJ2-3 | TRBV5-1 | CASSPGLGDTDTQYF | TGCGCCAGCAGCCCGGGACTAGGAGACACAGATACGCAGTATTTT
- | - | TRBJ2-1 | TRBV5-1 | CASSMIGPDSNEQFF | TGCGCCAGCAGCATGATAGGACCTGACTCCAATGAGCAGTTCTTC
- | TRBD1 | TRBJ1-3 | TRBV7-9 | CASSRDRVSGNTIYF | TGTGCCAGCTCCAGAGACAGGGTCTCTGGAAACACCATATATTTT
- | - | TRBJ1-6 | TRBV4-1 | CASSQGNTLHF | TGCGCCAGCAGCCAAGGAAATACCCTCCACTTT
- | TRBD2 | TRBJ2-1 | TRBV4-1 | CASSQVAGEGNEQFF | TGCGCCAGCAGCCAAGTCGCCGGGGAGGGCAATGAGCAGTTCTTC
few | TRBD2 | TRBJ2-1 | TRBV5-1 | CASSWGLAGANRVLTEQFF | TGCGCCAGCAGCTGGGGACTAGCGGGAGCAAACAGAGTCCTCACTGAGCAGTTCTTC
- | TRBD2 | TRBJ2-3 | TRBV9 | CASSSRTSGRPTDTQYF | TGTGCCAGCAGCTCCCGGACTAGCGGGAGACCCACAGATACGCAGTATTTT
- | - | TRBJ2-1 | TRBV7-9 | CASSSRAVRGTGEQFF | TGTGCCAGCAGCTCCCGAGCGGTCAGGGGCACCGGTGAGCAGTTCTTC
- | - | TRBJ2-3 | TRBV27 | CASSLSQGYTDTQYF | TGTGCCAGCAGTTTATCCCAGGGATACACAGATACGCAGTATTTT
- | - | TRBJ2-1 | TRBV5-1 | CASSLKNSASEQFF | TGCGCCAGCAGCTTAAAAAATTCGGCATCTGAGCAGTTCTTC
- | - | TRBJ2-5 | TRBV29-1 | CSVRIQETQYF | TGCAGCGTAAGGATTCAAGAGACCCAGTACTTC
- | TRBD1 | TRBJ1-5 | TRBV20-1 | CSARSGTGLGLAQPQHF | TGCAGTGCTAGGAGTGGGACAGGGTTAGGATTGGCCCAGCCCCAGCATTTT
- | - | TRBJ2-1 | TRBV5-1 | CASSFGLRNEQFF | TGCGCCAGCAGCTTCGGACTGAGAAATGAGCAGTTCTTC
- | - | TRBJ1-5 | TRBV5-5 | CASSPKGGGNQPQHF | TGTGCCAGCAGCCCGAAGGGGGGAGGCAATCAGCCCCAGCATTTT
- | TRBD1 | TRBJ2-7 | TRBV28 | CASSFVDRGTYEQYF | TGTGCCAGCAGCTTTGTGGACAGGGGGACCTACGAGCAGTACTTC
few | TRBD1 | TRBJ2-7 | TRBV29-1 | CSASPDRGLEEQYF | TGCAGCGCTTCGCCGGACAGGGGGCTGGAAGAGCAGTACTTC
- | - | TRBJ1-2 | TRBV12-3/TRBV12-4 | CASSTFGQLEIYGYTF | TGTGCCAGCAGTACTTTTGGACAGCTTGAAATCTATGGCTACACCTTC
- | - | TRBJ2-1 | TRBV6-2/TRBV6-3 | CASSRRTPNEQFF | TGTGCCAGCAGCCGACGGACCCCCAATGAGCAGTTCTTC
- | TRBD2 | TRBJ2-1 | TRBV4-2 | CASSQGGVQRGPNEQFF | TGTGCCAGCAGCCAAGGTGGGGTTCAGCGGGGCCCCAATGAGCAGTTCTTC
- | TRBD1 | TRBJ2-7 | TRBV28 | CASSSNRGQIYEQYF | TGTGCCAGCAGTTCCAACAGGGGGCAGATCTACGAGCAGTACTTC
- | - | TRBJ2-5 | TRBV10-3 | CAIARNFQETQYF | TGTGCCATCGCCAGGAATTTCCAAGAGACCCAGTACTTC
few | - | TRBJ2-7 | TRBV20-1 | CSATQGGRAYEQYF | TGCAGTGCTACCCAGGGAGGTAGAGCCTACGAGCAGTACTTC
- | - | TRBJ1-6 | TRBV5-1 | CASSPITGGGPLHF | TGCGCCAGCAGCCCGATCACCGGCGGGGGGCCCCTCCACTTT
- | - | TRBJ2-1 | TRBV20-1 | CSASFGSNNEQFF | TGCAGTGCTAGTTTCGGATCCAACAATGAGCAGTTCTTC
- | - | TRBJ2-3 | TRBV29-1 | CSANEQRKGNTQYF | TGCAGCGCCAATGAACAGCGGAAAGGGAATACGCAGTATTTT
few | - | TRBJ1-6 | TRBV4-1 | CASSQESAGRGSPLHF | TGCGCCAGCAGCCAAGAGAGCGCAGGGAGGGGTTCACCCCTCCACTTT
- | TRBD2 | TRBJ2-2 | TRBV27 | CASSFLMLAGPNTGELFF | TGTGCCAGCAGTTTTCTAATGCTAGCGGGACCGAACACCGGGGAGCTGTTTTTT
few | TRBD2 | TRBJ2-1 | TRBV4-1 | CASSQGSGRQRSYNEQFF | TGCGCCAGCAGCCAAGGTAGCGGGAGGCAACGTTCCTACAATGAGCAGTTCTTC
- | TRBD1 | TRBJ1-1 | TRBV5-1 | CASSIRTGSSTEAFF | TGCGCCAGCAGCATCCGGACAGGGTCGAGCACTGAAGCTTTCTTT